This entry is about one T cell receptor (beta chain). For each CDR3 protein, TCRdb gives one entry from its re-call of the 5' RACE reads, without DNA. The sample includes fewer than 550,000 distinct CDR3 sequences. The source of the sample is a study of T cells expressing NK-cell markers. The length of the CDR3 is 15 residues. The V gene is TRBV12-3 or TRBV12-4, the J gene TRBJ2-1; TCRdb reports TRBD2, a call that lacks DNA to check it against. This TCR was sampled from a woman aged 45 to 65 in good health. The sample consisted of blood T cells: a sorted CD56 or NKG2C T cell subset, CD4+ or CD8+ T cells, or bulk PBMC T cells (not recorded which). CDR3 in amino acids: CASSQEAARTSVQFF.